The 16 T cell receptor beta chains presented below share a single source sample, sequenced in a study of blood T cell repertoires in COVID-19. Profiling relied on immunoSEQ multiplex PCR, and the TCRdb table lists in-frame clones only, not all of them. The sample carries about 130,000 clones, less than 90% recorded once. The sequencing sample was made of peripheral blood. These receptors were obtained from a man between 65 and 85 years old with acute or convalescent COVID-19.

The CDR3 DNA reads as TGTGCCAGCAGCGTATTAACGGAGCCCGGCACAGATACGCAGTATTTT. Encoded protein: CASSVLTEPGTDTQYF. The chain employs TRBV9 and TRBJ2-3; no firm D call. Germline lookup yields CDR1 SGDLS and CDR2 YYNGEE. The V end lost 1 base, the J end lost 1 base, and 13 bases lay between the germline ends. CDR3 length equals 16 residues.

The genes are TRBV28 and TRBJ1-4, with D perhaps TRBD1 (6 bases). The ends were cut back, 6 bases at V and 4 bases at J, with 12 bases in the middle. The CDR3 is made up of 14 amino acids. From germline, CDR1 is MDHEN and CDR2 SYDVKM. DNA for the CDR3: TGTGCCAGCAGCAAAAGGACAGATAATGAAAAACTGTTTTTT. Protein product: CASSKRTDNEKLFF. Full variable domain (missing parts from reference TRBV28 and TRBJ1-4): DVKVTQSSRYLVKRTGEKVFLECVQDMDHENMFWYRQDPGLGLRLIYFSYDVKMKEKGDIPEGYSVSREKKERFSLILESASTNQTSMYLCASSKRTDNEKLFFGSGTQLSVL.

This chain links TRBV3-1 (or the pseudogene TRBV3-2) with TRBJ1-1, with unresolved D. In germline, CDR1 is LGHDT, CDR2 YNNKEL (reference sequence). The CDR3 is 14 amino acids. The ends were cut back, 1 base at V and 3 bases at J, with 9 bases in the middle. CDR3 bases: TGTGCCAGCAGCCAAGTCGGAGATTACACTGAAGCTTTCTTT. It yields the protein CASSQVGDYTEAFF.

This clone showed up just a few times. The rearrangement uses TRBV2 and TRBJ1-5; D is undetermined. V was trimmed by 5 bases and J by 7 bases, leaving 18 bases between them. CDR3 length: 15 residues. CDR1 SNHLY and CDR2 FYNNEI come from the germline V gene. CDR3 sequence reads: CASSSDARGAQPQHF. The DNA for the CDR3 is TGTGCCAGCAGTTCGGACGCGCGGGGAGCGCAGCCCCAGCATTTT.

The CDR3 protein is CASSLLGAGYNEQFF. The CDR3 coding sequence is TGTGCCAGCAGTCTCTTGGGGGCTGGGTACAATGAGCAGTTCTTC. The chain carries TRBV2 and TRBJ2-1, with D perhaps TRBD1 (6 bases). The CDR3 has 15 residues. V was pared by 5 bases and J by 4 bases, with 15 bases between. Germline CDR1 and CDR2: SNHLY and FYNNEI.

This chain uses TRBV3-1 (or the pseudogene TRBV3-2) with TRBJ1-2, with a weak D call TRBD1 (5 bases). V was clipped by 4 bases and J by 14 bases, with 14 bases between them. The CDR3 has 11 residues. Germline CDR1 and CDR2: LGHDT and YNNKEL (reference sequence). The CDR3 here is CASSRGQGVTF. CDR3 in DNA: TGTGCCAGCAGCCGCGGACAAGGCGTTACCTTC.

V usage is TRBV19 and J usage is TRBJ2-7; TRBD1 agrees at 8 bases. The germline V gene has CDR1 LNHDA and CDR2 SQIVND (reference sequence). V gave up 5 bases and J gave up 3 bases; unmatched junction bases: 12. CDR3 length: 16 amino acids. Here the CDR3 reads CASSPFVRTGNYEQYF. CDR3 nucleotide sequence: TGTGCCAGTAGTCCCTTTGTAAGGACAGGGAACTACGAGCAGTACTTC.

V gene TRBV28 combines with J gene TRBJ1-6; 7 nucleotides match TRBD1. The CDR3 has 14 amino acids. J lost 6 bases, V lost 5 bases, and 4 bases had no gene match. Germline CDR1 MDHEN, CDR2 SYDVKM. CDR3 nucleotides: TGTGCCAGCAGTAAGGACAGGATTAATTCACCCCTCCACTTT. Translated, it gives CASSKDRINSPLHF.

This chain links TRBV7-9 with TRBJ2-1; 9 positions agree with TRBD1. The CDR3 is 15 residues long. After removal of 4 bases from V and 6 bases from J, the junction contained 7 bases not matched to a gene. Germline V CDR1 and CDR2: SEHNR, FQNEAQ (reference sequence). The CDR3 DNA sequence: TGTGCCAGCAGCTCACCCGGGACAGGGCTCAATGAGCAGTTCTTC. As protein: CASSSPGTGLNEQFF.

This clone occurred once. V and J are TRBV7-8 and TRBJ2-5; TRBD2 agrees at 8 bases. Germline V lookup: CDR1 SGHVS, CDR2 FQNEAQ. J gave up 5 bases and V 7 bases, and 6 bases lay outside the gene matches. The CDR3 is 13 residues long. CDR3 DNA sequence: TGTGCCAGCAACAGCGGGGGCGAGGAGACCCAGTACTTC. Encoded protein: CASNSGGEETQYF.

The chain carries TRBV9 and TRBJ2-7; a possible D gene is TRBD1 (6 bases). CDR1 and CDR2 from the germline V gene are SGDLS and YYNGEE. The CDR3 totals 15 residues. Trimming removed 4 bases at V and 0 bases at J, with 14 bases between. The CDR3 is CASSPIEDSSYEQYF. The DNA for the CDR3 is TGTGCCAGCAGCCCGATAGAGGACAGCTCCTACGAGCAGTACTTC.

The chain has TRBV5-1 and TRBJ1-4; weak D call: TRBD1 (5 bases). Germline values: CDR1 SGHRS, CDR2 YFSETQ. The CDR3 contains 15 residues. Trimming removed 2 bases from V and 7 bases from J, with 15 bases in between. CDR3 protein: CASSLTGQVREKLFF. The CDR3 DNA reads as TGCGCCAGCAGCTTAACAGGTCAGGTCCGTGAAAAACTGTTTTTT.

CDR3 coding DNA: TGCGCCAGCAGCCAAGGGACAAGAGGTAATTCACCCCTCCACTTT. Translating it yields CASSQGTRGNSPLHF. V is TRBV4-1 and J is TRBJ1-6, with D possibly being TRBD1 (5 bases). CDR1 MGHRA and CDR2 YSYEKL come from the germline V gene. The length of the CDR3 is 15 residues. With 1 base removed from V and 6 bases from J, the gap between germline ends came to 10 bases.

This chain uses TRBV12-3 or TRBV12-4 with TRBJ1-2; D unresolved. The CDR3 runs to 12 residues. V shed 2 bases and J shed 7 bases, with 8 bases lying between them. The CDR3 region is CASSLSIGGYTF. CDR3 DNA: TGTGCCAGCAGTTTAAGCATCGGTGGCTACACCTTC.

The gene calls are TRBV2 and TRBJ1-6; D might be TRBD1 (6 bases). CDR1 and CDR2 from the germline V gene are SNHLY and FYNNEI. This CDR3 comprises 16 residues. The V end lost 6 bases, the J end lost 6 bases, and 18 bases lay between the germline ends. CDR3 nucleotides: TGTGCCAGCAGGGGCAGGGGCCCATCCGCTAATTCACCCCTCCACTTT. Translation: CASRGRGPSANSPLHF. Full variable domain (remainder filled in from reference TRBV2 and TRBJ1-6): EPEVTQTPSHQVTQMGQEVILRCVPISNHLYFYWYRQILGQKVEFLVSFYNNEISEKSEIFDDQFSVERPDGSNFTLKIRSTKLEDSAMYFCASRGRGPSANSPLHFGNGTRLTVT.

This chain uses TRBV19 with TRBJ1-5; D is uncertain. CDR1 LNHDA and CDR2 SQIVND come from the germline V gene (reference sequence). This CDR3 spans 12 amino acids. V gave up 7 bases and J gave up 9 bases, with 13 bases separating them. The CDR3 DNA follows: TGTGCCAGTACAATAGGCGGGAGGCCCCAGCATTTT. Amino acid sequence: CASTIGGRPQHF.